The rows below give T cell receptor beta chains drawn from one sample of a study of T cells after yellow fever vaccination. TCRdb used MiXCR to reprocess the 5' RACE reads, holding one entry per CDR3 protein. The data show some 350,000 distinct CDR3 sequences, 3% to 4.5% seen once. Source: PBMCs, taken 5 days after the yellow fever booster vaccination. These TCRs come from a man aged 18 to 30 who received the YFV17D yellow fever vaccine. CDR3s include the opening cysteine and the closing phenylalanine or tryptophan. The D gene is left open where the match is weak. For some rows the clone size is stated as once, few or many, or as a class when expanded; others skip it.

D gene: NA
clone size: NA
V gene: TRBV28
J gene: TRBJ2-2
CDR3 DNA: TGTGCCAGCAGCGCCCCGGGAGAGGGACCCGGGGAGCTGTTTTTT
CDR3 protein: CASSAPGEGPGELFF

D gene: NA
clone size: NA
V gene: TRBV18
J gene: TRBJ1-5
CDR3 DNA: TGTGCCAGCTCACCATCTGAAGGGAGCCAGCCCCAGCATTTT
CDR3 protein: CASSPSEGSQPQHF

D gene: NA
clone size: many
V gene: TRBV7-9
J gene: TRBJ1-5
CDR3 DNA: TGTGCCAGCAGCGCTACAGGCGGCCTAGGTCAGCCCCAGCATTTT
CDR3 protein: CASSATGGLGQPQHF

D gene: TRBD1
clone size: few
V gene: TRBV9
J gene: TRBJ2-1
CDR3 DNA: TGTGCCAGCAGCATCCGGACAGGGGACAATGAGCAGTTCTTC
CDR3 protein: CASSIRTGDNEQFF

D gene: NA
clone size: few
V gene: TRBV7-6
J gene: TRBJ1-1
CDR3 DNA: TGTGCCAGCAGCTTTGACAGATCAACTGAAGCTTTCTTT
CDR3 protein: CASSFDRSTEAFF

D gene: TRBD2
clone size: NA
V gene: TRBV10-3
J gene: TRBJ2-5
CDR3 DNA: TGTGCCATCAGTGGGACTAGCGGGGGGACGGAGACCCAGTACTTC
CDR3 protein: CAISGTSGGTETQYF

D gene: TRBD2
clone size: many
V gene: TRBV2
J gene: TRBJ2-4
CDR3 DNA: TGTGCCAGCCGGGGGGGTGCCAAAAACATTCAGTACTTC
CDR3 protein: CASRGGAKNIQYF

D gene: NA
clone size: NA
V gene: TRBV4-3
J gene: TRBJ1-4
CDR3 DNA: TGCGCCAGCAGCCAAGGGAATGAACTCGGGGAAAAACTGTTTTTT
CDR3 protein: CASSQGNELGEKLFF

D gene: TRBD1
clone size: NA
V gene: TRBV6-5
J gene: TRBJ1-5
CDR3 DNA: TGTGCCAGCAGAGCACCGGGGACAGGGGCCCCCTCCGGCAATCAGCCCCAGCATTTT
CDR3 protein: CASRAPGTGAPSGNQPQHF

D gene: TRBD2
clone size: many
V gene: TRBV7-9
J gene: TRBJ2-2
CDR3 DNA: TGTGCCAGCAGCCCCCAGCCTAGCGGGGGAATCGGGGAGCTGTTTTTT
CDR3 protein: CASSPQPSGGIGELFF

D gene: TRBD1
clone size: NA
V gene: TRBV7-9
J gene: TRBJ2-2
CDR3 DNA: TGTGCCAGCAGCTCGACAGGGGGCTCCGGGGAGCTGTTTTTT
CDR3 protein: CASSSTGGSGELFF

D gene: NA
clone size: few
V gene: TRBV7-2
J gene: TRBJ1-3
CDR3 DNA: TGTGCCAGCAGCGGAGGACAAGGTGGAAACACCATATATTTT
CDR3 protein: CASSGGQGGNTIYF

D gene: NA
clone size: few
V gene: TRBV29-1
J gene: TRBJ1-1
CDR3 DNA: TGCAGCGTTGAAGACCCCCAGGGGATGAACACTGAAGCTTTCTTT
CDR3 protein: CSVEDPQGMNTEAFF

D gene: NA
clone size: many
V gene: TRBV6-2/TRBV6-3
J gene: TRBJ1-6
CDR3 DNA: TGTGCCACCCGGGGGAGGGGAGTCGCACCCCTCCACTTT
CDR3 protein: CATRGRGVAPLHF

D gene: NA
clone size: NA
V gene: TRBV4-2
J gene: TRBJ1-4
CDR3 DNA: TGTGCCAGCAGCCAAGGCCAGACAGTTGGTAGGACTAATGAAAAACTGTTTTTT
CDR3 protein: CASSQGQTVGRTNEKLFF

D gene: NA
clone size: NA
V gene: TRBV7-2
J gene: TRBJ2-1
CDR3 DNA: TGTGCCAGCAGCTTTGGTCTAGCGATGAATGAGCAGTTCTTC
CDR3 protein: CASSFGLAMNEQFF

D gene: NA
clone size: NA
V gene: TRBV6-2/TRBV6-3
J gene: TRBJ2-1
CDR3 DNA: TGTGCCAGCAGTTACGGAAGGGGCGGCTCCTACAATGAGCAGTTCTTC
CDR3 protein: CASSYGRGGSYNEQFF

D gene: NA
clone size: NA
V gene: TRBV12-3/TRBV12-4
J gene: TRBJ1-1
CDR3 DNA: TGTGCCAGCATAAGTGGTAGCGCTGAAGCTTTCTTT
CDR3 protein: CASISGSAEAFF

D gene: NA
clone size: NA
V gene: TRBV12-3/TRBV12-4
J gene: TRBJ1-4
CDR3 DNA: TGTGCCAGCAACCCCTGGGGGAACGGTGAAAAACTGTTTTTT
CDR3 protein: CASNPWGNGEKLFF

D gene: NA
clone size: NA
V gene: TRBV12-3/TRBV12-4
J gene: TRBJ1-5
CDR3 DNA: TGTGCCAGCAGTTTATTGGCAGAGCAGCCCCAGCATTTT
CDR3 protein: CASSLLAEQPQHF

D gene: TRBD1
clone size: few
V gene: TRBV7-9
J gene: TRBJ1-1
CDR3 DNA: TGTGCCAGCAGCCCGGGGACAGCCACTGAAGCTTTCTTT
CDR3 protein: CASSPGTATEAFF

D gene: TRBD1
clone size: few
V gene: TRBV6-5
J gene: TRBJ1-6
CDR3 DNA: TGTGCCAGCAGGCGATCCGGGACAGGGAGTTCACCCCTCCACTTT
CDR3 protein: CASRRSGTGSSPLHF

D gene: NA
clone size: many
V gene: TRBV11-2
J gene: TRBJ2-7
CDR3 DNA: TGTGCCAGCAGCTTAGGAGGGGTATACGGGGAGCAGTACTTC
CDR3 protein: CASSLGGVYGEQYF

D gene: NA
clone size: many
V gene: TRBV27
J gene: TRBJ1-6
CDR3 DNA: TGTGCCAGCAGTCCGATTAATTCACCCCTCCACTTT
CDR3 protein: CASSPINSPLHF